The present TCR beta chain was sequenced within a study of shared clonotypes between healthy human individuals. On the study more broadly: Donors consisted of two women and a few men between 18 and 49.

Study-wide findings and caveats: Generation of non-shared clonotypes was less probable than generation of clonotypes shared by all four donors.

Comment on this clone: The antigen is undetermined.

This CDR3 contains 13 residues. The germline CDR1 and CDR2 sequences are LGHNA and YSLEER. Trimming took off 0 bases at V and 7 bases at J, with 8 bases between the two ends. Recent vaccinations or acute infections were absent in the healthy HIV-negative adult donors. The study ran the assay at deep level. Sequencing used immunoSEQ multiplex PCR; TCRdb keeps in-frame clones, though not all of them. This table has under 1,100,000 clones, approximately 76% appearing once. Sequences were obtained from memory CD4+ T cells sorted from blood. This sample's subset: CD45RA-negative fraction. This chain joins TRBV4-3 and TRBJ2-3; D gene uncertain. The source of this sequence is a man aged 18 to 30 in good health. CDR3 DNA sequence: TGCGCCAGCAGCCAAGAGGCCTCACATACGCAGTATTTT. This gives the protein CASSQEASHTQYF.